The source of this TCR beta chain is a study of long-term antiretroviral therapy in people with HIV. Study overall: The earliest specimens came about a decade ahead of the 2015 immediate-ART recommendation.

Germline V CDR1 and CDR2: GTSNPN, SVGIG (reference sequence). The CDR3 consists of 15 residues. The J segment lost 4 bases and the V segment lost 3 bases, leaving 5 bases of the junction unmatched. The authors ran the immunoSEQ assay, v3.0, at survey level. TCRdb keeps only in-frame clones here, not all; method: immunoSEQ multiplex PCR. This table has about 10,000 clones, about 81% appearing once. Treatment for every participant with HIV took place in the United States. The chain has TRBV30 and TRBJ1-5; 11 nucleotides agree with TRBD1. The sequence was obtained from a man aged 40-49 years with HIV. Sequenced here: unsorted PBMCs, sampled 0.7 years after starting antiretroviral therapy. The CDR3: CAWSRGTGGNQPQHF. The CDR3 DNA follows: TGTGCCTGGAGCCGGGGGACAGGGGGAAATCAGCCCCAGCATTTT.